This T cell receptor beta chain was profiled in a study of persistence of HIV-infected CD4 T cells. Whole-study context: Blood samples, up to roughly 200 mL, came from multiple time points, except two leukapheresis donors sampled once.

Cells were stimulated with overlapping HIV-1 Gag 15-mer peptides. CD40L-negative CD69-negative CD45RO-high memory CD4+ T cells were sorted as populations depleted of antigen-responding cells. The immunoSEQ assay was version 4, run in survey mode. TCRdb keeps only in-frame clones here, not all; method: immunoSEQ multiplex PCR. The repertoire includes about 36,000 clones, approximately 81% of them detected once, and around 5.9% sits in the top ten. Only one count was recorded for this clone. No antigen is known for it. This clonotype originated in an adult with HIV. The donor label of this sample is uncertain. This specimen was cultured CD4+ T cells from PBMCs, taken from a patient who received antiretroviral therapy.

The CDR3 region is CASSPDSGGDTQYF. For the CDR3, the DNA is TGTGCCAGCAGCCCTGATAGCGGGGGAGATACGCAGTATTTT. V gene TRBV3-1 (or the pseudogene TRBV3-2) combines with J gene TRBJ2-3; TRBD2 matches at 9 bases. Trimming took 4 bases from V and 5 from J; bases not matched to a gene: 4. Looked up from germline, CDR1 is LGHDT and CDR2 is YNNKEL (reference sequence). This CDR3 has 14 residues.